This is a list of T cell receptor beta chains from one sample in a study of cytomegalovirus exposure and HLA in healthy donors. Sequencing used immunoSEQ multiplex PCR; TCRdb keeps in-frame clones, though not all of them. This repertoire shows over 110,000 clones, roughly 75% found once; its top ten account for around 2.9%. Sequencing was done on a sample of PBMCs. The receptors were sampled from a female donor in good health and CMV-seronegative. Each CDR3 is given with its conserved first and last residue. The D gene is left open where the match is weak.

>NA|TRBJ1-1|TRBV2
CASKLLNTEAFF
>NA|TRBJ1-6|TRBV21-1
CASSKIGGLDRGDCNSPLHF
>TRBD2|TRBJ2-1|TRBV4-1
CASSQGSGLAVYNEQFF
>TRBD2|TRBJ2-7|TRBV7-2
CASSLRTSGRAPYEQYF
>NA|TRBJ1-5|TRBV6-6
CASSYYSFGGDRPQHF
>NA|TRBJ1-1|TRBV27
CASSFLFRGSKNTEAFF
>TRBD2|TRBJ2-1|TRBV5-4
CASSSGLAGGGEQFF
>TRBD1|TRBJ2-3|TRBV5-8
CASSLGQGSTDTQYF
>NA|TRBJ1-2|TRBV5-1
CASSFEGNGYTF
>NA|TRBJ2-5|TRBV7-2
CASSSLFTGLQETQYF
>TRBD1|TRBJ2-7|TRBV19
CASSLSTGEQYF
>TRBD1|TRBJ1-1|TRBV7-2
CASSFSDRATEAFF
>NA|TRBJ1-2|TRBV25-1
CASSELENYGYTF
>NA|TRBJ2-5|TRBV9
CASSPGLLQETQYF
>TRBD1|TRBJ1-2|TRBV27
CASSFRGHYYGYTF
>NA|TRBJ1-5|TRBV10-3
CAISERTGRPQHF
>TRBD1|TRBJ1-2|TRBV7-8
CASSLDRGYGYTF
>NA|TRBJ1-2|TRBV27
CASSLSAGNGYTF